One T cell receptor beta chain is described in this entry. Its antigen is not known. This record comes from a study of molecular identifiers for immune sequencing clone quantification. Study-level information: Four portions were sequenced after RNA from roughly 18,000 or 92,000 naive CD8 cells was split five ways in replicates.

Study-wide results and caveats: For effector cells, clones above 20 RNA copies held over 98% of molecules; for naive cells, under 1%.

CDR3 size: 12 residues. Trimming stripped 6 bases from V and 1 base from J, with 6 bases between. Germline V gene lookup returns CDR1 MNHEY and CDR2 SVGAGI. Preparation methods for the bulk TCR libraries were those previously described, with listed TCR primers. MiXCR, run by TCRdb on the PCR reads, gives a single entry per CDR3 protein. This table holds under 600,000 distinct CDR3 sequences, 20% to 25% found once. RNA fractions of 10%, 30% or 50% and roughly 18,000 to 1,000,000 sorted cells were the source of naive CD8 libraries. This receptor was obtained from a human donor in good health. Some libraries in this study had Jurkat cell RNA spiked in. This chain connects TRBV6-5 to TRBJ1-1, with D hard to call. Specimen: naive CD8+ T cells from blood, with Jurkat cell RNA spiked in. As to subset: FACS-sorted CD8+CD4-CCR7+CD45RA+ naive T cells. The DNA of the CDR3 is TGTGCCAGCAGGCATCGGAACACTGAAGCTTTCTTT. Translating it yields CASRHRNTEAFF.